The T cell receptor beta chain under discussion was sequenced for a study of post-analysis software for immune sequencing data. Details on this clonotype: Its matching antigen is unknown.

Unique molecular identifiers were present in the TCR beta cDNA libraries. TCRdb processed the PCR reads anew with MiXCR; each CDR3 protein has one entry. The data show 550,000 to 700,000 distinct CDR3 sequences, roughly 45% seen once. Study-wide results and limits: Five or six TRBV segments, TRBV5-6, TRBV5-1 and TRBV20-1 among them, were found more frequent in patients than controls.

The CDR3 sequence is 14 residues long. The V and J ends lost 5 bases and 12 bases, in that order; junction bases with no gene match: 15. Germline V gene lookup returns CDR1 SGHRS and CDR2 YFSETQ. Source material: blood. The gene calls are TRBV5-1 and TRBJ1-1; 8 positions match TRBD1. The source is a girl aged 10 to 17 with multiple sclerosis. Written as DNA, the CDR3 is TGCGCCAGCAGACAGACAGGGGCGACGGAGGGAACTTTCTTT. As protein: CASRQTGATEGTFF.